This T cell receptor (beta chain) derives from a study of OX40 agonist ivuxolimab in advanced cancers. The study's findings and limits: The study found among the lowest clonal expansion in partial responders at 0.1-3.0 mg/kg.

Germline V CDR1 and CDR2: KGHSH, LQKENI. This CDR3 has 15 residues. J lost 2 bases, V lost 6 bases, and 6 bases had no gene match. Repertoires were generated with immunoSEQ multiplex PCR, while TCRdb's copy carries only in-frame clones and drops some. The data show 60,000 or so clones, with 70% to 85% seen just once and about 2.4% held by the top ten. This clone was counted a single time. What it binds is unknown. The chain links TRBV18 to TRBJ2-1; TRBD1 agrees at 8 bases. Sample: CD4+ or CD8+ T cells sorted from blood, taken in a trial of the OX40 agonist ivuxolimab. The TCR originated in an adult with an advanced solid tumor such as melanoma, head and neck, liver or kidney cancer. CDR3 protein: CASSQGQETYNEQFF. The CDR3 DNA follows: TGTGCCAGCTCCCAGGGACAGGAGACCTACAATGAGCAGTTCTTC. Variable domain in full (rest from reference TRBV18 and TRBJ2-1): NAGVMQNPRHLVRRRGQEARLRCSPMKGHSHVYWYRQLPEEGLKFMVYLQKENIIDESGMPKERFSAEFPKEGPSILRIQQVVRGDSAAYFCASSQGQETYNEQFFGPGTRLTVL.